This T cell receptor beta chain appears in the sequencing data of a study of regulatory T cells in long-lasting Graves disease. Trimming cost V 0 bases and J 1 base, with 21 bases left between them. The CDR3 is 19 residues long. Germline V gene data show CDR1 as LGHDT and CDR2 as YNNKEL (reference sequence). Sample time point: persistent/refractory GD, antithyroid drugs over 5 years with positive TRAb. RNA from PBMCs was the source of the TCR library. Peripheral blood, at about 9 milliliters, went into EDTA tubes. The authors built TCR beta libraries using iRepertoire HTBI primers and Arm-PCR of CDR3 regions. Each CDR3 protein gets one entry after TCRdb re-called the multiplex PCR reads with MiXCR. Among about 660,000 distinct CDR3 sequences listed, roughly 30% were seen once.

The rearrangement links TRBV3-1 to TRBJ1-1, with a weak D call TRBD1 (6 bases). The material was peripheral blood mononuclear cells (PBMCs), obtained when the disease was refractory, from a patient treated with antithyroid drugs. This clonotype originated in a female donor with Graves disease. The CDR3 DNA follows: TGTGCCAGCAGCCAAGATCCGTTTCAGGGGCCCAAATGGAACACTGAAGCTTTCTTT. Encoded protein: CASSQDPFQGPKWNTEAFF.